This T cell receptor beta chain came from a study of blood T cell repertoires in COVID-19. Study background: COVID-19 samples collected from the United States, Italy and Spain covered acute and convalescent phases. Sources were T cells, B-cell-depleted T cells, or PBMCs; the material itself was cDNA or gDNA.

This CDR3 is 16 amino acids long. The germline V gene encodes CDR1 MNHEY and CDR2 SVGAGI. V gave up 0 bases and J gave up 1 base; unmatched junction bases: 2. In the original analysis: From reference gene primer amplification, estimates of nucleated cell counts were derived. The protocol was immunoSEQ multiplex PCR, while the TCRdb copy is restricted to in-frame clones and leaves out a portion. The D gene and trimming were derived from the DNA, and the V and J assignments and clone size from that table. The sample carries more than 75,000 clones, more than 70% recorded once. The source material was peripheral blood. The rearrangement joins TRBV6-5 to TRBJ2-2; 7 nucleotides align to TRBD2. The receptor was isolated from a woman in her 70s with acute or convalescent COVID-19. In DNA form, the CDR3 reads TGTGCCAGCAGTTACTCGGGCGGGGGGAACACCGGGGAGCTGTTTTTT. It specifies CASSYSGGGNTGELFF.